In its sample, the clone carrying this TCR beta chain was seen a few times. Its antigen is still unknown. This specimen belongs to a study of human T cells and chemical hapten exposure. Across the study: All through the approximately 23-week study, the scalp of each patient received diphenylcyclopropenone doses weekly. Findings and caveats of the study: Having alopecia, the donors may differ immunologically from healthy people.

MiXCR, applied by TCRdb to the RACE reads, yields one record per CDR3 protein. The sample shows 360,000 or so distinct CDR3 sequences, 6% to 7% of them seen only once. Specified time point: patch test 2, 6 weeks after DPC sensitization. Treatment here: therapeutic diphenylcyclopropenone sensitization with weekly scalp DPC. Alopecia patients, 18 to 70 years old and DPC-suitable, served as donors. Germline-derived CDR1 and CDR2 are MNHEY and SVGEGT. V lost 4 bases and J lost 10, with 19 bases in between. The CDR3 length is 15 residues. Specimen: whole blood, collected in connection with sensitization to the hapten diphenylcyclopropenone (DPC). This TCR was recovered from a woman aged 18-35 years with alopecia areata. Some clones in this sample may be carry-over from other donors' samples. This chain connects TRBV6-2 or TRBV6-3 to TRBJ1-4, with D tentatively TRBD1 (6 bases). The CDR3 region has the DNA TGTGCCAGCAGTTCCCCCGGGACACTGGTCGGAAAACTGTTTTTT. Protein: CASSSPGTLVGKLFF.